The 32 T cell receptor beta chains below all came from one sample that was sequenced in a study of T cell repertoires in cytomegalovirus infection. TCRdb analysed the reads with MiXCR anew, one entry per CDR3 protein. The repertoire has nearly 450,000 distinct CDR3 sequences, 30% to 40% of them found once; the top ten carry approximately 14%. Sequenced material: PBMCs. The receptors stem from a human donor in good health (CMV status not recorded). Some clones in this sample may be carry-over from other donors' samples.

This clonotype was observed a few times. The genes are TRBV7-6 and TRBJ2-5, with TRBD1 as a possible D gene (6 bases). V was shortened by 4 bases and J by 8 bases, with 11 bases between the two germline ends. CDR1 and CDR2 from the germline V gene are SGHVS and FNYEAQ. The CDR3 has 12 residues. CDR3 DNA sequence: TGTGCCAGCAGCTCGGACAGATTAACCCAGTACTTC. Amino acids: CASSSDRLTQYF.

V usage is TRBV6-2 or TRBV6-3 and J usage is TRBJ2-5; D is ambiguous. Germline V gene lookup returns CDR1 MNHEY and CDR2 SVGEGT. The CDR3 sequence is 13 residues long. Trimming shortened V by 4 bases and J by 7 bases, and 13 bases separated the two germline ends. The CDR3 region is CASSWAGPGTQYF. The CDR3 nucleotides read TGTGCCAGCAGTTGGGCTGGGCCGGGGACCCAGTACTTC.

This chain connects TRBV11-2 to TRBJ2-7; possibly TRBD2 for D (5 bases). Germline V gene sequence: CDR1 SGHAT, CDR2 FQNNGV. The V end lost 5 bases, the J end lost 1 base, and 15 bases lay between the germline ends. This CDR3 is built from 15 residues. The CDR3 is CASSPDYRSSYEQYF. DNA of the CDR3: TGTGCCAGCAGCCCAGACTACCGCTCGTCCTACGAGCAGTACTTC.

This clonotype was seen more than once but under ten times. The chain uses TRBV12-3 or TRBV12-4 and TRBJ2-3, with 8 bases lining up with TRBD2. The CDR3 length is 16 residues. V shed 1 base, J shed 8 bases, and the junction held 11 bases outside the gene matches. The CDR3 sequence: CASSLVGGGPRVTQYF. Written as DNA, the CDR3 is TGTGCCAGCAGTTTAGTGGGCGGGGGGCCCCGGGTTACGCAGTATTTT.

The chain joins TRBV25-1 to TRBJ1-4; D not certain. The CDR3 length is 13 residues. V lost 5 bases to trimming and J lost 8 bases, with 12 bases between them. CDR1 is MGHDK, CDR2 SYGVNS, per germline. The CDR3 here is CASSYPTAEKLFF. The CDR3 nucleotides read TGTGCCAGCAGTTACCCCACGGCAGAAAAACTGTTTTTT.

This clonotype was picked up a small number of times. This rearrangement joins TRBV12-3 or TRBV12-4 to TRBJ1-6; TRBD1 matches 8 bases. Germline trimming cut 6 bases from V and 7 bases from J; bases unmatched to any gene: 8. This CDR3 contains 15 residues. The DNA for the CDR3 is TGTGCCAGCAGACCCGACAGGGGACGAAATTCACCCCTCCACTTT. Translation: CASRPDRGRNSPLHF.

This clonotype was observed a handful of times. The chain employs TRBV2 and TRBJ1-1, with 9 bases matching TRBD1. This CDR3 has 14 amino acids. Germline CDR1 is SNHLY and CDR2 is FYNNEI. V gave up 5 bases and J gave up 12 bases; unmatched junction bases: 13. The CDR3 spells CASSPITGTGKTFF. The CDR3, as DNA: TGTGCCAGCAGTCCTATCACCGGGACAGGGAAAACTTTCTTT.

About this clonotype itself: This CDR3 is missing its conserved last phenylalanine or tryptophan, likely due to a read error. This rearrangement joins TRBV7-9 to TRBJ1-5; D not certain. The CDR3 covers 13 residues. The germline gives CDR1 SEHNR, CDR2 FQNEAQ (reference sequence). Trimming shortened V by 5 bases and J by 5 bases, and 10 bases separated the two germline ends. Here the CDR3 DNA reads TGTGCCAGCAGCCGCGGTGGGGATCAGCCCCAGCATTGT. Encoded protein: CASSRGGDQPQHC.

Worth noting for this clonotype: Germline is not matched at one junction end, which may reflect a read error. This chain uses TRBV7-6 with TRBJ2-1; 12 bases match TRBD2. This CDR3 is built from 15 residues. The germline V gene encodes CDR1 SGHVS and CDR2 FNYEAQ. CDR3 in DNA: TGTGCCAGCAGGTCCTCGGGACTAGCGGGTTCCTTGTTAGTCTTC. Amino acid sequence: CASRSSGLAGSLLVF.

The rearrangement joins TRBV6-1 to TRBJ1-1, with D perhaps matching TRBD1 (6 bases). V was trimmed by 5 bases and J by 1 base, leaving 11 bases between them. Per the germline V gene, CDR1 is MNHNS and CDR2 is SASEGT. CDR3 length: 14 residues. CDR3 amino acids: CASSWRGGNTEAFF. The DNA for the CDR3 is TGTGCCAGCAGTTGGAGGGGGGGGAACACTGAAGCTTTCTTT.

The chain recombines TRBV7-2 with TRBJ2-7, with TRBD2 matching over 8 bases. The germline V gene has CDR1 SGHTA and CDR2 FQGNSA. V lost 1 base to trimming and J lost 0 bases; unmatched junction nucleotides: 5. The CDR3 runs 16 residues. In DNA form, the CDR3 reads TGTGCCAGCAGCTTAGTAGGGACTAGAACCTCCTACGAGCAGTACTTC. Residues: CASSLVGTRTSYEQYF.

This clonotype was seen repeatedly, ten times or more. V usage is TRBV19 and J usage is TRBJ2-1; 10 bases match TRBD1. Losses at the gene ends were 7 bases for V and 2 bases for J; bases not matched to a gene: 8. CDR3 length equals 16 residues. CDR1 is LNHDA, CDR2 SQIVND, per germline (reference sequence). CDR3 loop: CASTLGQGGPYNEQFF. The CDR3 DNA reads TGTGCCAGTACCCTAGGACAGGGGGGTCCCTACAATGAGCAGTTCTTC. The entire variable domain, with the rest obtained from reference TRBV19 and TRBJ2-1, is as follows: DGGITQSPKYLFRKEGQNVTLSCEQNLNHDAMYWYRQDPGQGLRLIYYSQIVNDFQKGDIAEGYSVSREKKESFPLTVTSAQKNPTAFYLCASTLGQGGPYNEQFFGPGTRLTVL.

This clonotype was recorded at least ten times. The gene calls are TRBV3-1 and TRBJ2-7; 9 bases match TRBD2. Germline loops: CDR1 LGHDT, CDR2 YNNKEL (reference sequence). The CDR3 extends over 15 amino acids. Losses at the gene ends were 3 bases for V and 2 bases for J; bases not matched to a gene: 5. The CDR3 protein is CASSHASGITYEQYF. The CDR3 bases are TGTGCCAGCAGCCACGCTAGCGGGATCACCTACGAGCAGTACTTC.

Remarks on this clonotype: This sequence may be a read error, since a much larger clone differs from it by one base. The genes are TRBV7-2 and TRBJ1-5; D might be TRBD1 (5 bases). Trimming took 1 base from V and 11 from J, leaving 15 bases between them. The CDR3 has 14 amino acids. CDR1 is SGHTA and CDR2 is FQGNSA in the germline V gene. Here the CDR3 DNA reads TGTGCCAGCAGCTTAGGGACATCTGGCCAGGCCCAGCATTTT. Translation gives CASSLGTSGQAQHF.

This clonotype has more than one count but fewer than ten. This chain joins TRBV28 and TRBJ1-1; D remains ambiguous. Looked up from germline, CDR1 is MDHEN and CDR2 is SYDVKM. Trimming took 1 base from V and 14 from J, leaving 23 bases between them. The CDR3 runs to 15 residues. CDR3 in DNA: TGTGCCAGCAGTTTATATAGGATCCTCGGCGAGAACGGCTTCTTT. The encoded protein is CASSLYRILGENGFF.

The CDR3 is CASGDLRGARTEAFF. DNA of the CDR3: TGTGCCAGCGGGGACCTAAGAGGGGCCCGCACTGAAGCTTTCTTT. The chain uses TRBV6-6 and TRBJ1-1, with a possible D match to TRBD1 (5 bases). The germline V gene has CDR1 MNHNY and CDR2 SVGAGI (reference sequence). The CDR3 loop spans 15 amino acids. Trimming removed 8 bases from V and 4 bases from J, with 20 bases in between.

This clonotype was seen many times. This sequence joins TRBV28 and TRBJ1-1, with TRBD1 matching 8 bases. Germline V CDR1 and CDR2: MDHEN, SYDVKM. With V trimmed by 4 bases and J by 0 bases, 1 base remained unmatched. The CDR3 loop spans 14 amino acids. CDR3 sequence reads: CASSWTGMNTEAFF. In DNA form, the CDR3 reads TGTGCCAGCAGTTGGACAGGGATGAACACTGAAGCTTTCTTT.

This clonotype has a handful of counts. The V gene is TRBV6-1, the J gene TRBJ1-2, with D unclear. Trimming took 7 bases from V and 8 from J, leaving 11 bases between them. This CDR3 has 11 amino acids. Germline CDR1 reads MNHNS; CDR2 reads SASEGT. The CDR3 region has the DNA TGTGCCAGCACTTTCGGGGAAGGCTACACCTTC. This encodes CASTFGEGYTF.

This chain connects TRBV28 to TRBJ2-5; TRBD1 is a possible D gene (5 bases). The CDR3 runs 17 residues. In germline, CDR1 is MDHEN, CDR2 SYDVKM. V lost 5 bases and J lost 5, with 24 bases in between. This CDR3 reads CASSPSGTDSESETQYF. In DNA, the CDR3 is TGTGCCAGCAGTCCGTCAGGTACTGACAGCGAGTCCGAGACCCAGTACTTC. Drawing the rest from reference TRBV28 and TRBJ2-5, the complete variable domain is DVKVTQSSRYLVKRTGEKVFLECVQDMDHENMFWYRQDPGLGLRLIYFSYDVKMKEKGDIPEGYSVSREKKERFSLILESASTNQTSMYLCASSPSGTDSESETQYFGPGTRLLVL.

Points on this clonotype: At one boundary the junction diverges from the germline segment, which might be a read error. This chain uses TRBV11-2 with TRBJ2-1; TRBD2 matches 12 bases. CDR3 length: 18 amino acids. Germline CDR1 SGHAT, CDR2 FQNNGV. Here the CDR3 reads CVSSSGLAGPLSYNEQFF. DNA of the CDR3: TGTGTCAGCAGCTCGGGACTAGCGGGCCCCCTCTCCTACAATGAGCAGTTCTTC.

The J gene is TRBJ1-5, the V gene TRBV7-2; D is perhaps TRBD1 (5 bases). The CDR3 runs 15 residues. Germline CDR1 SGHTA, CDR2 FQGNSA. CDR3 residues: CYSSLVRGVGQPQHF. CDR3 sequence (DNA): TGTTACAGCAGCTTAGTTAGAGGGGTGGGTCAGCCCCAGCATTTT.

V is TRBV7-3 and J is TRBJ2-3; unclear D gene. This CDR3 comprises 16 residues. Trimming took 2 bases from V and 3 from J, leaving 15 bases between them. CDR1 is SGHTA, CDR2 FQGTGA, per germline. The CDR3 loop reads CASSLSLVFSTDTQYF. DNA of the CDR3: TGTGCCAGCAGCTTATCCCTAGTATTTAGTACAGATACGCAGTATTTT.

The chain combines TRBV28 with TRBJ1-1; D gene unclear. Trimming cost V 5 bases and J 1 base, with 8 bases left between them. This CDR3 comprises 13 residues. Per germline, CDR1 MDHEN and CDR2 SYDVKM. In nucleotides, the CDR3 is TGTGCCAGCAGTCGTCCCAAGAACACTGAAGCTTTCTTT. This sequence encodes CASSRPKNTEAFF.

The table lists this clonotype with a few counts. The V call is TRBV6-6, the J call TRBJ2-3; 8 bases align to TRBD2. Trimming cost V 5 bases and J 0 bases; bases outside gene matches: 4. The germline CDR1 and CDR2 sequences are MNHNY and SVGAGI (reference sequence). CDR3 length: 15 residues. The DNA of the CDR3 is TGTGCCAGCAGTACCGGACTAGCAAGCACAGATACGCAGTATTTT. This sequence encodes CASSTGLASTDTQYF.

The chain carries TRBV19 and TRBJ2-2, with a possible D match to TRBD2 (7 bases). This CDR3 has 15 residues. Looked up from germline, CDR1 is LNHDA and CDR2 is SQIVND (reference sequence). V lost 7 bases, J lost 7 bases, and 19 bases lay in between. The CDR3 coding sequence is TGTGCCAGTACCCAAGGGGGGGGGCCACTCGGGGAGCTGTTTTTT. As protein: CASTQGGGPLGELFF.

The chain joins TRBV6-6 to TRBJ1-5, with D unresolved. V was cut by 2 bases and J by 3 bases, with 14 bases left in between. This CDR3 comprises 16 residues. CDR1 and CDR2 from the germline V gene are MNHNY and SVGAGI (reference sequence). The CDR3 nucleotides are TGTGCCAGCAGTTACGGACGGGCGATACCCAATCAGCCCCAGCATTTT. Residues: CASSYGRAIPNQPQHF.

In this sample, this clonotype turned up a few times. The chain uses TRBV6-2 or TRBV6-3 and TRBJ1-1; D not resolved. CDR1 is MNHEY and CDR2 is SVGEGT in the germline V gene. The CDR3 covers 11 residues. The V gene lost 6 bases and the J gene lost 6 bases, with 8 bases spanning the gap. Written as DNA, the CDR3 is TGTGCCAGCAGGGAGGTGGCTGAAGCTTTCTTT. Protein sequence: CASREVAEAFF.

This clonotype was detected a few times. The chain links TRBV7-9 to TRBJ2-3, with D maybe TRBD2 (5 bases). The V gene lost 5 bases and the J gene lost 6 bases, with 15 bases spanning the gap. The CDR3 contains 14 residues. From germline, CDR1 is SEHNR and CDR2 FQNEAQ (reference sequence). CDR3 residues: CASSPRASWDTQYF. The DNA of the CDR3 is TGTGCCAGCAGCCCAAGGGCTAGCTGGGATACGCAGTATTTT.

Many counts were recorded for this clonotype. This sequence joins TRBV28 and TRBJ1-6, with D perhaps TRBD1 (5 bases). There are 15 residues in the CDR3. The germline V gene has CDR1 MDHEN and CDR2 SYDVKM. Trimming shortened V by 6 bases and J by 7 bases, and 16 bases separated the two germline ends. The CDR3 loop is CASSQGRRRNSPLHF. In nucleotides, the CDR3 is TGTGCCAGCAGCCAGGGACGCCGGCGGAATTCACCCCTCCACTTT.

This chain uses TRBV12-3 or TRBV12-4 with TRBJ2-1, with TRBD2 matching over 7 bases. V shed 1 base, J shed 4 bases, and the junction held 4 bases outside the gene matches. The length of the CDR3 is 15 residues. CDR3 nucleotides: TGTGCCAGCAGTTTAGTCGTAGCGGGTTACAATGAGCAGTTCTTC. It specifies CASSLVVAGYNEQFF.

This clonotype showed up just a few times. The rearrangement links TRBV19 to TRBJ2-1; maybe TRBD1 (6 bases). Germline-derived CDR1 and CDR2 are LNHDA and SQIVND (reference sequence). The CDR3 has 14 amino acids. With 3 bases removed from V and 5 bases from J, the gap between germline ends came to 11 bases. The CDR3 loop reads CASSITGLNNEQFF. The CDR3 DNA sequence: TGTGCCAGTAGTATTACAGGGTTGAACAATGAGCAGTTCTTC.

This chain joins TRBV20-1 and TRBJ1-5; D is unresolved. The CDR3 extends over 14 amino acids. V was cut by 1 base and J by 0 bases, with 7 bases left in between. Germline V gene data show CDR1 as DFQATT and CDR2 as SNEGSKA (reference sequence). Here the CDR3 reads CSARAGNSNQPQHF. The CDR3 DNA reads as TGCAGTGCTAGAGCAGGAAATAGCAATCAGCCCCAGCATTTT.